The rows below give T cell receptor beta chains drawn from one sample of a study of cytomegalovirus exposure and HLA in healthy donors. Libraries were prepared by immunoSEQ multiplex PCR; TCRdb keeps only in-frame clonotypes and omits some of them. The sample consists of some 34,000 clones, 65% to 75% of them appearing once. Material: PBMCs. The receptors derive from a man between 40 and 49 years old in good health and CMV-seropositive. Both conserved end residues are part of each CDR3. A D gene is named only where the DNA matches it firmly. Rows may omit the clone size; those that give it use once, few, many or a size class.

V gene	J gene	clone size	D gene	CDR3 DNA	CDR3 protein
TRBV2	TRBJ2-7	-	TRBD1	TGTGCCAGCAGTGAAGCATACAGGGGAATTGGGGAGCAGTACTTC	CASSEAYRGIGEQYF
TRBV18	TRBJ1-5	-	-	TGTGCCAGCTCACCACTGGCAGGGGTCTACAATCAGCCCCAGCATTTT	CASSPLAGVYNQPQHF
TRBV7-2	TRBJ2-7	-	-	TGTGCCAGCAGCTTAGTGGCGGGCTTGGTCTACGAGCAGTACTTC	CASSLVAGLVYEQYF
TRBV5-1	TRBJ2-2	few	-	TGCGCCAGCACCACAAGGGGTTTCCTCACCGGGGAGCTGTTTTTT	CASTTRGFLTGELFF
TRBV6-5	TRBJ1-2	-	TRBD1	TGTGCCAGCAGTTACCCTCTGGGACAGGGGTATGGCTACACCTTC	CASSYPLGQGYGYTF
TRBV19	TRBJ1-1	few	-	TGTGCCAGTAGTATCCGACAGCGCGATGAAGCTTTCTTT	CASSIRQRDEAFF
TRBV5-1	TRBJ1-1	few	-	TGCGCCAGCAGCTTGGAGGCGGGGTCCCGCACTGAAGCTTTCTTT	CASSLEAGSRTEAFF
TRBV2	TRBJ1-5	-	-	TGTGCCAGCTGGGGTAGGTCTATAGGGGATAGCAATCAGCCCCAGCATTTT	CASWGRSIGDSNQPQHF
TRBV9	TRBJ1-4	-	TRBD1	TGTGCCAGCAGCGTAGCTGGCCAGGGGGCTAATGAAAAACTGTTTTTT	CASSVAGQGANEKLFF
TRBV2	TRBJ2-3	few	-	TGTGCCAGCAGTGAACTACAGGGTTTCACGGATACGCAGTATTTT	CASSELQGFTDTQYF
TRBV2	TRBJ1-6	few	TRBD1	TGTGCCAGCAGTCCCGGGACAGGTGTGAATTCACCCCTCCACTTT	CASSPGTGVNSPLHF
TRBV7-2	TRBJ1-5	-	TRBD1	TGTGCCAGCAGCCCAGGGGGCGAGGTCAATCAGCCCCAGCATTTT	CASSPGGEVNQPQHF
TRBV11-3	TRBJ2-3	once	TRBD1	TGTGCCAGCAGGAACCGGGACAGGCGTCAGGATACGCAGTATTTT	CASRNRDRRQDTQYF
TRBV28	TRBJ1-4	-	-	TGTGCCAGCAGTTTCTCGGACAGTCGAACTAATGAAAAACTGTTTTTT	CASSFSDSRTNEKLFF
TRBV30	TRBJ2-5	-	TRBD2	TGTGCCTGGAGTGTAACGTCTAGCGGAGAGACCCAGTACTTC	CAWSVTSSGETQYF
TRBV19	TRBJ1-5	few	-	TGTGCCAGTACCGAGCCGGGGAGCAATCAGCCCCAGCATTTT	CASTEPGSNQPQHF
TRBV6-5	TRBJ1-2	once	TRBD1	TGTGCCAGCAGACCTGGGACAGGTTCCTTTTATGGCTACACCTTC	CASRPGTGSFYGYTF
TRBV21-1	TRBJ1-6	-	-	TGTGCCAGCAGCACTGTTGACCGGAGCTCCTATAATTCACCCCTCCACTTT	CASSTVDRSSYNSPLHF
TRBV18	TRBJ2-1	-	TRBD1	TGTGCCAGCTCACCACTGGGGGACAGCAACAATGAGCAGTTCTTC	CASSPLGDSNNEQFF
TRBV4-1	TRBJ2-1	-	TRBD2	TGCGCCAGCAGCCAAGTATTGTCTAGCGGGGGGTACAATGAGCAGTTCTTC	CASSQVLSSGGYNEQFF
TRBV7-9	TRBJ2-1	-	TRBD1	TGTGCCAGCAGCGACGGGACAGGGGGCCTTAATGAGCAGTTCTTC	CASSDGTGGLNEQFF
TRBV19	TRBJ2-5	-	-	TGTGCCAGTAGTATAGCAGCAGGACTCCAAGAGACCCAGTACTTC	CASSIAAGLQETQYF